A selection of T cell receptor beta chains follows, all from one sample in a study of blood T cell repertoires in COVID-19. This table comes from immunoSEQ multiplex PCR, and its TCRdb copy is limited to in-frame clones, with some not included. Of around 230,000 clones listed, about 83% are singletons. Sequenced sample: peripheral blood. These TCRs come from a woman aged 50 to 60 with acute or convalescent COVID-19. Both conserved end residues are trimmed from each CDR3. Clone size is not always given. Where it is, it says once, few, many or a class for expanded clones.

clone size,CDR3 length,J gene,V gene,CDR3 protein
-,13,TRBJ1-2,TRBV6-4,ASSPGQGFSDGYT
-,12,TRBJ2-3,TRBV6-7,ASSYVASTDTQY
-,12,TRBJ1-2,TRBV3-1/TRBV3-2,ASSQSVQGSGYT
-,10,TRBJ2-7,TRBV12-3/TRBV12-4,ASRSSRYEQY
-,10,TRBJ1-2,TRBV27,ATLDSNYGYT
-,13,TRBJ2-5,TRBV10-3,AISESTGGQETQY
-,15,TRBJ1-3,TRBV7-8,ASSHTTGTRSGNTIY
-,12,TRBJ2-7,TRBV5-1,ASSAVGGTYEQY
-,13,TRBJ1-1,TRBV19,ASYSTGTGYTEAF
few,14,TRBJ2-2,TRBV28,ASSPSRGGGTGELF
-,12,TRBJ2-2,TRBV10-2,ASTEQGRTGELF
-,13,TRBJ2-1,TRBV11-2,ASRPTSGPYNEQF
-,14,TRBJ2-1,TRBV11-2,ASRGEIAETYNEQF
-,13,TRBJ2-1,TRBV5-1,ASSLNGRGADEQF
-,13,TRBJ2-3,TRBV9,ASSVASGRTDTQY
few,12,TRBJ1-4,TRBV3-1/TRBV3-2,ASTSGQGHEKLF
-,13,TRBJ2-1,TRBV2,ASRLTSGRHGEQF
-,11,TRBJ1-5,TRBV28,ASGGGQGQPQH
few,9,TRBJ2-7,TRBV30,AWSRSYEQY
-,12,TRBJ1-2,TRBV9,ASSDGGTYHGYT
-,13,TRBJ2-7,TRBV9,ASSVGLAGGEEQY
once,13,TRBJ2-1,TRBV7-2,ASSASASSYNEQF
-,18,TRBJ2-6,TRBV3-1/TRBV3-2,ASSHTPKTSGGSGANVLT
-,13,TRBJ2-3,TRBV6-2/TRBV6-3,ASTPPGQGPDTQY
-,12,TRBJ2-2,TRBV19,ASSTQGATGELF
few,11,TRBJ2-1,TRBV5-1,ASSLARANEQF